This TCR beta chain was found in a study of blood T cell repertoires in COVID-19. Study-level information: Samples of COVID-19 (acute and convalescent) were obtained from the United States, Italy and Spain. PBMCs, B-cell-depleted T cells, or T cells were the source of the cDNA or gDNA that made up the material.

V lost 10 bases, J lost 4 bases, and 11 bases lay in between. CDR1 is MNHEY and CDR2 is SVGAGI in the germline V gene. The CDR3 consists of 11 residues. In the original analysis: Reference gene primer amplification in the assay estimated nucleated cell counts. Produced via immunoSEQ multiplex PCR; TCRdb's table is partial and in-frame only. For V, J and clone size, that table is used; D and trimming come from the DNA. The table shows around 93,000 clones, with 82% occurring only once. The sample was peripheral blood. The receptor's source is an older man with acute or convalescent COVID-19. The chain uses TRBV6-5 and TRBJ2-7; D is unresolved. CDR3 nucleotide sequence: TGTGCCACCGTGATGCAGTACGAGCAGTACTTC. Its translation: CATVMQYEQYF.